The 13 T cell receptor beta chains in this list originate from one sample, sequenced in a study of T cells expressing NK-cell markers. From the 5' RACE reads, TCRdb lists one entry per CDR3 protein and no DNA. The sample spans about 460,000 distinct CDR3 sequences; the ten largest clones claim about 1.5%. Material for sequencing was blood T cells: a sorted CD56 or NKG2C T cell subset, CD4+ or CD8+ T cells, or bulk PBMC T cells (not recorded which). The receptors were gathered from a woman aged 45-60 years in good health.

V and J are TRBV20-1 and TRBJ2-3; with no DNA, the TCRdb D assignment of TRBD2 cannot be verified. The length of the CDR3 is 15 residues. Germline CDR1 is DFQATT and CDR2 is SNEGSKA (reference sequence). This chain's CDR3 is CSASSPREGLHTQYF.

The gene calls are TRBV20-1 and TRBJ1-5. This CDR3 region has 13 residues. The V gene's germline CDR1 is DFQATT and CDR2 SNEGSKA (reference sequence). The CDR3 loop is CSAAFSSNQPQHF.

This rearrangement joins TRBV2 to TRBJ2-1; lacking DNA, the TRBD2 call made by TCRdb goes unchecked. Germline loops: CDR1 SNHLY, CDR2 FYNNEI. The CDR3 totals 17 residues. CDR3 amino acids: CASSGLAGHQSYNEQFF.

V and J are TRBV5-1 and TRBJ2-1; as DNA is missing, the TRBD2 call by TCRdb cannot be tested. This CDR3 has 17 residues. CDR1 and CDR2 (germline): SGHRS, YFSETQ. The CDR3 is CASSPRVKGPSGDKQFF. The full variable domain, rest sourced from reference TRBV5-1 and TRBJ2-1, is KAGVTQTPRYLIKTRGQQVTLSCSPISGHRSVSWYQQTPGQGLQFLFEYFSETQRNKGNFPGRFSGRQFSNSRSEMNVSTLELGDSALYLCASSPRVKGPSGDKQFFGPGTRLTVL.

The chain employs TRBV6-5 and TRBJ1-6. This CDR3 is 18 amino acids long. CDR1 and CDR2 (germline): MNHEY, SVGAGI. CDR3 residues: CASSYSSRGSSYNSPLHF.

The chain combines TRBV6-5 with TRBJ2-2; the TCRdb D gene call, TRBD1, has no DNA to confirm it. CDR3 length: 15 residues. The germline CDR1 and CDR2 sequences are MNHEY and SVGAGI. CDR3 sequence reads: CASSYGQANTGELFF.

The chain employs TRBV12-3 or TRBV12-4 and TRBJ1-1. The CDR3 contains 13 residues. The CDR3: CASSPRSQNQAFF.

The V and J genes are TRBV9 and TRBJ1-5; TCRdb outputs TRBD1, but without DNA this stays unchecked. This CDR3 has 15 amino acids. Per the germline V gene, CDR1 is SGDLS and CDR2 is YYNGEE. The CDR3 sequence: CASSSSWGWNQPQHF.

The V call is TRBV12-3 or TRBV12-4, the J call TRBJ2-1; TCRdb's D call, TRBD2, is unchecked because there is no DNA. The CDR3 is made up of 16 amino acids. The CDR3 reads CASDGGREWSYNEQFF.

The chain is built from TRBV10-1 and TRBJ2-5. This CDR3 is 13 amino acids long. CDR1 is WNHNN and CDR2 is SYGVQD in the germline V gene (reference sequence). The CDR3 sequence is CASRFGTSGTQYF.

The chain carries TRBV29-1 and TRBJ1-1; the D gene TCRdb calls, TRBD1, cannot be checked with no DNA. CDR1 is SQVTM and CDR2 is ANQGSEA in the germline V gene. The CDR3 extends over 11 amino acids. The CDR3 sequence: CSVVSAGGTFF.

CDR3 sequence reads: CASSPQGLANEQFF. V gene TRBV18 combines with J gene TRBJ2-1; TCRdb calls TRBD2, which cannot be checked without DNA. Germline V gene sequence: CDR1 KGHSH, CDR2 LQKENI. The CDR3 sequence is 14 residues long.

The chain joins TRBV30 to TRBJ2-1; no DNA is available, so the TRBD1 call from TCRdb remains unchecked. Germline-derived CDR1 and CDR2 are GTSNPN and SVGIG (reference sequence). This CDR3 has 12 amino acids. The CDR3 spells CAWSKTGNEQFF.